The clone carrying this TCR beta chain was counted only a few times. Trimming left V 2 bases short and J 7 bases short, with 16 bases between. Germline V CDR1 and CDR2: SGHRS, YFSETQ. CDR3 length: 14 residues. This record belongs to a study of beta chain features in type 1 diabetes. About the research overall: Comparable age, gender and cell yields were observed in patients relative to healthy donors. Examination of sorted cells across all samples involved around 100,000,000 cells.

Expressed TCRB transcripts were sequenced because the entire RNA isolate underwent reverse transcription. Libraries were prepared by immunoSEQ multiplex PCR; TCRdb keeps only in-frame clonotypes and omits some of them. This sample yields under 450,000 clones, of which 14% are seen a single time; less than 0.04% belongs to the top ten. The sequencing sample was made of naive CD4+ T cells from blood. The sequence was obtained from a man aged 30-40 years in good health. This chain connects TRBV5-1 to TRBJ2-7; D unclear. The DNA for the CDR3 is TGCGCCAGCAGCTTCCTCGACGGGTCTGGTGAGCAGTACTTC. The encoded protein is CASSFLDGSGEQYF.